These T cell receptor beta chains were read from a single sample in a study of PD-1 blockade in classical Hodgkin lymphoma. Using immunoSEQ multiplex PCR, the repertoire was profiled, and TCRdb retains in-frame clones only, with some absent. The profile covers about 7,900 clones, with around 84% appearing a single time and less than 25% taken by the ten largest. Material: CD8+ T cells from blood, obtained at baseline. The receptor set was obtained from a human donor with classical Hodgkin lymphoma. CDR3s include the opening cysteine and the closing phenylalanine or tryptophan. Fields, in order: CDR3 DNA, CDR3 protein, J gene, D gene, V gene, clone size. The D gene is left open where the match is weak. Rows may omit the clone size; those that give it use once, few, many or a size class.

CDR3nt: TGCGCCAGCAGTGAGTCCCCCGGGAATAGCAATCAGCCCCAGCATTTT
CDR3aa: CASSESPGNSNQPQHF
j_gene: TRBJ1-5
d_gene: NA
v_gene: TRBV10-2
abundance: few

CDR3nt: TGTGCCAGCAGTCCAATAGCGGGAGACACCGGGGAGCTGTTTTTT
CDR3aa: CASSPIAGDTGELFF
j_gene: TRBJ2-2
d_gene: TRBD2
v_gene: TRBV27
abundance: NA

CDR3nt: TGTGCCAGTAGTATCGAGGGGCTCGTGGGGGAAAAACTGTTTTTT
CDR3aa: CASSIEGLVGEKLFF
j_gene: TRBJ1-4
d_gene: NA
v_gene: TRBV19
abundance: medium-sized

CDR3nt: TGTGCCAGTGCATTGGGGAATCAGCCCCAGCATTTT
CDR3aa: CASALGNQPQHF
j_gene: TRBJ1-5
d_gene: NA
v_gene: TRBV19
abundance: NA

CDR3nt: TGTGCCAGCAGCGAGAGACCGGGACTGATAAATGGCTACACCTTC
CDR3aa: CASSERPGLINGYTF
j_gene: TRBJ1-2
d_gene: NA
v_gene: TRBV13
abundance: NA

CDR3nt: TGCGCCAGCAGCCAAACCCGCCGGACCTACGAGCAGTACTTC
CDR3aa: CASSQTRRTYEQYF
j_gene: TRBJ2-7
d_gene: NA
v_gene: TRBV4-1
abundance: NA

CDR3nt: TGCAGCGTCCCTGGACTAGCAGGAATGTTCACAGATACGCAGTATTTT
CDR3aa: CSVPGLAGMFTDTQYF
j_gene: TRBJ2-3
d_gene: TRBD2
v_gene: TRBV29-1
abundance: NA

CDR3nt: TGTGCCAGCAGTGGCAGGGTGACAGACCAGCCCCAGCATTTT
CDR3aa: CASSGRVTDQPQHF
j_gene: TRBJ1-5
d_gene: NA
v_gene: TRBV2
abundance: NA

CDR3nt: TGTGCCAGCTCTAGGACAGGTTCAGAACCGTCAGCAGATACGCAGTATTTT
CDR3aa: CASSRTGSEPSADTQYF
j_gene: TRBJ2-3
d_gene: TRBD1
v_gene: TRBV2
abundance: NA

CDR3nt: TGCGCCAGCAGCTTGGGACAGGGGAGGGACACTGAAGCTTTCTTT
CDR3aa: CASSLGQGRDTEAFF
j_gene: TRBJ1-1
d_gene: TRBD1
v_gene: TRBV5-1
abundance: NA

CDR3nt: TGTGCCAGTAGTATATCTGGGAGGGGCTACGAGCAGTACTTC
CDR3aa: CASSISGRGYEQYF
j_gene: TRBJ2-7
d_gene: TRBD2
v_gene: TRBV19
abundance: once

CDR3nt: TGCAGCGTTGACGGCGGGGGGGAGGCGGTAGAGACCCAGTACTTC
CDR3aa: CSVDGGGEAVETQYF
j_gene: TRBJ2-5
d_gene: TRBD2
v_gene: TRBV29-1
abundance: NA

CDR3nt: TGCAGCGTTGTGCCTAGCGGGGGCATTCAGTACTTC
CDR3aa: CSVVPSGGIQYF
j_gene: TRBJ2-4
d_gene: TRBD2
v_gene: TRBV29-1
abundance: NA

CDR3nt: TGTGCCAGCAGCCCCCGACTAGCGTATAATGAGCAGTTCTTC
CDR3aa: CASSPRLAYNEQFF
j_gene: TRBJ2-1
d_gene: TRBD2
v_gene: TRBV7-9
abundance: NA

CDR3nt: TGTGCCAGCAGTTATACTAGCGGAGGTCAGGAAGAGACCCAGTACTTC
CDR3aa: CASSYTSGGQEETQYF
j_gene: TRBJ2-5
d_gene: TRBD2
v_gene: TRBV6-5
abundance: NA

CDR3nt: TGTGCCAGCAGTTTCGACTCCTCCTACAATGAGCAGTTCTTC
CDR3aa: CASSFDSSYNEQFF
j_gene: TRBJ2-1
d_gene: NA
v_gene: TRBV28
abundance: NA

CDR3nt: TGTGCCACCAGCAGAATCCCAGGGGCCGCTGAGCAGTTCTTC
CDR3aa: CATSRIPGAAEQFF
j_gene: TRBJ2-1
d_gene: NA
v_gene: TRBV15
abundance: NA

CDR3nt: TGTGCCAGCGCAGGGGGATGGCGGGAGTACAATGAGCAGTTCTTC
CDR3aa: CASAGGWREYNEQFF
j_gene: TRBJ2-1
d_gene: NA
v_gene: TRBV6-6
abundance: NA

CDR3nt: TGTGCCAGAAGCCCGACAGGGGAGGTTGAAAAACTGTTTTTT
CDR3aa: CARSPTGEVEKLFF
j_gene: TRBJ1-4
d_gene: TRBD1
v_gene: TRBV5-3
abundance: NA

CDR3nt: TGTGCCAGCAGTTTAATGTCAGGTCGGCCCTACGAGCAGTACTTC
CDR3aa: CASSLMSGRPYEQYF
j_gene: TRBJ2-7
d_gene: NA
v_gene: TRBV27
abundance: NA

CDR3nt: TGTGCCAGCAGCCAAGAAGGGGGTCCGACATTGGTGGATGAGCAGTTCTTC
CDR3aa: CASSQEGGPTLVDEQFF
j_gene: TRBJ2-1
d_gene: NA
v_gene: TRBV4-2
abundance: once

CDR3nt: TGCAGCGTTGAAGCAGGTGCTGGAAACACCATATATTTT
CDR3aa: CSVEAGAGNTIYF
j_gene: TRBJ1-3
d_gene: NA
v_gene: TRBV29-1
abundance: NA

CDR3nt: TGTGCCAGCAGCCCTTCTAGCGGGGGGTTAGATACGCAGTATTTT
CDR3aa: CASSPSSGGLDTQYF
j_gene: TRBJ2-3
d_gene: TRBD2
v_gene: TRBV7-9
abundance: once

CDR3nt: TGTGCCAGCAGCTTATTCAAGAACACTGAAGCTTTCTTT
CDR3aa: CASSLFKNTEAFF
j_gene: TRBJ1-1
d_gene: NA
v_gene: TRBV7-6
abundance: NA

CDR3nt: TGTGCCAGCAGCCAAGAGGGGTACAGGGCCCCCTACGAGCAGTACTTC
CDR3aa: CASSQEGYRAPYEQYF
j_gene: TRBJ2-7
d_gene: NA
v_gene: TRBV4-2
abundance: once

CDR3nt: TGCGCCAGCTGTGGCGGGCCCGGTTGGTTCTTC
CDR3aa: CASCGGPGWFF
j_gene: TRBJ2-1
d_gene: NA
v_gene: TRBV5-1
abundance: NA

CDR3nt: TGTGCCAGCAGCTTACATGGACTAGCGGGATCAAATGAGCAGTTCTTC
CDR3aa: CASSLHGLAGSNEQFF
j_gene: TRBJ2-1
d_gene: TRBD2
v_gene: TRBV7-9
abundance: NA

CDR3nt: TGTGCCAGCAGTTACTCGCCAAGCAGCACAGATACGCAGTATTTT
CDR3aa: CASSYSPSSTDTQYF
j_gene: TRBJ2-3
d_gene: NA
v_gene: TRBV6-5
abundance: NA

CDR3nt: TGCGCCAGCAGCCAAGATTCCAAGAATGAGCAGTTCTTC
CDR3aa: CASSQDSKNEQFF
j_gene: TRBJ2-1
d_gene: NA
v_gene: TRBV4-1
abundance: NA

CDR3nt: TGTGCCAGCAGTTTCCCGACGGGGGGCACAGATACGCAGTATTTT
CDR3aa: CASSFPTGGTDTQYF
j_gene: TRBJ2-3
d_gene: NA
v_gene: TRBV6-1
abundance: NA

CDR3nt: TGTGCCAGCAGCCTCGGGACAGAATCCTACAATGAGCAGTTCTTC
CDR3aa: CASSLGTESYNEQFF
j_gene: TRBJ2-1
d_gene: TRBD1
v_gene: TRBV7-9
abundance: NA

CDR3nt: TGTGCCAGCAGCTTGCTTCTGTCAGGGGTTCGCCAAGAGACCCAGTACTTC
CDR3aa: CASSLLLSGVRQETQYF
j_gene: TRBJ2-5
d_gene: NA
v_gene: TRBV5-8
abundance: NA

CDR3nt: TGTGCCAGCAGTTTGCCGTCAGGGGGGATGAACACTGAAGCTTTCTTT
CDR3aa: CASSLPSGGMNTEAFF
j_gene: TRBJ1-1
d_gene: TRBD1
v_gene: TRBV28
abundance: NA

CDR3nt: TGTGCCAGTAGTGAGACGGGGCCTGGTTACGAGCAGTACTTC
CDR3aa: CASSETGPGYEQYF
j_gene: TRBJ2-7
d_gene: NA
v_gene: TRBV19
abundance: NA

CDR3nt: TGTGCCAGCAGCTTAGTTTCTAGCGGGAGAAGCTCCTACAATGAGCAGTTCTTC
CDR3aa: CASSLVSSGRSSYNEQFF
j_gene: TRBJ2-1
d_gene: TRBD2
v_gene: TRBV7-9
abundance: NA

CDR3nt: TGTGCCAGCAACCTACCGTTAGGGACTCGGCCGAACACCGGGGAGCTGTTTTTT
CDR3aa: CASNLPLGTRPNTGELFF
j_gene: TRBJ2-2
d_gene: NA
v_gene: TRBV2
abundance: NA

CDR3nt: TGTGCCAGCAGCCGCTTTTGGGGGGTTAATGAAAAACTGTTTTTT
CDR3aa: CASSRFWGVNEKLFF
j_gene: TRBJ1-4
d_gene: NA
v_gene: TRBV4-2
abundance: NA

CDR3nt: TGTGCCATCAGTGAGTCGATTCTCCGGGACAGGAACACCGGGGAGCTGTTTTTT
CDR3aa: CAISESILRDRNTGELFF
j_gene: TRBJ2-2
d_gene: TRBD1
v_gene: TRBV10-3
abundance: NA

CDR3nt: TGTGCCAGCAGTTACTGGAGGGGTGTGGGCTATGGCTACACCTTC
CDR3aa: CASSYWRGVGYGYTF
j_gene: TRBJ1-2
d_gene: NA
v_gene: TRBV6-6
abundance: once

CDR3nt: TGTGCCAGCAGTTACGCTGGGGGCGGCACTGAAGCTTTCTTT
CDR3aa: CASSYAGGGTEAFF
j_gene: TRBJ1-1
d_gene: NA
v_gene: TRBV6-5
abundance: NA

CDR3nt: TGTGCCAGCAGCCAAGGGACCGGGACTGAAGCTTTCTTT
CDR3aa: CASSQGTGTEAFF
j_gene: TRBJ1-1
d_gene: NA
v_gene: TRBV4-2
abundance: NA

CDR3nt: TGTGCCAGCAGTTTAGCGGACAGGGTTAAAGATACGCAGTATTTT
CDR3aa: CASSLADRVKDTQYF
j_gene: TRBJ2-3
d_gene: TRBD1
v_gene: TRBV27
abundance: NA